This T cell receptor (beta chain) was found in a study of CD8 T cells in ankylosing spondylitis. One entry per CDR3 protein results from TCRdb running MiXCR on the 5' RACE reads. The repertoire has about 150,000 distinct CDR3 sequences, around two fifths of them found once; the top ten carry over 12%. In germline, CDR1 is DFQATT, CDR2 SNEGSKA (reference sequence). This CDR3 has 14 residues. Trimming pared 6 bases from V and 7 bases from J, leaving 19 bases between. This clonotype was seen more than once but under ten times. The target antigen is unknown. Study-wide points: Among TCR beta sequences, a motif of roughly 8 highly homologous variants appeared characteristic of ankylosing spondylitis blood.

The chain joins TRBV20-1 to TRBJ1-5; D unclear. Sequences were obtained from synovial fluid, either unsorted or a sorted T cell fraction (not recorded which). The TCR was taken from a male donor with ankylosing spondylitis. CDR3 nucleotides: TGCAGTGCCACGTTAGAGCACGGAGAGCAGCCCCAGCATTTT. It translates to CSATLEHGEQPQHF.